This T cell receptor beta chain is drawn from a study of CXCR3-negative and CXCR3-positive naive CD8 T cells. From germline, CDR1 is SEHNR and CDR2 FQNEAQ (reference sequence). The CDR3 contains 12 residues. All TRB cDNA libraries came from 5' RACE performed with UMI labels. TCRdb reworked the 5' RACE reads into one entry per CDR3 protein, no DNA. Its table lists approximately 24,000 distinct CDR3 sequences. This chain connects TRBV7-9 to TRBJ2-7; TCRdb's D call of TRBD2 is untestable without DNA. Sequenced sample: naive CXCR3- CD8+ T cells from blood. Subset given: CD45RO-CCR7+CD27+CD95- naive CD8+ T cells lacking CXCR3 (TNR3-). This TCR came from a human donor in good health. Some clones in this sample may be carry-over from other donors' samples. CDR3 amino acids: CASSLNPGGQYF. Complete variable domain (other parts from reference TRBV7-9 and TRBJ2-7): DTGVSQNPRHKITKRGQNVTFRCDPISEHNRLYWYRQTLGQGPEFLTYFQNEAQLEKSRLLSDRFSAERPKGSFSTLEIQRTEQGDSAMYLCASSLNPGGQYFGPGTRLTVT.